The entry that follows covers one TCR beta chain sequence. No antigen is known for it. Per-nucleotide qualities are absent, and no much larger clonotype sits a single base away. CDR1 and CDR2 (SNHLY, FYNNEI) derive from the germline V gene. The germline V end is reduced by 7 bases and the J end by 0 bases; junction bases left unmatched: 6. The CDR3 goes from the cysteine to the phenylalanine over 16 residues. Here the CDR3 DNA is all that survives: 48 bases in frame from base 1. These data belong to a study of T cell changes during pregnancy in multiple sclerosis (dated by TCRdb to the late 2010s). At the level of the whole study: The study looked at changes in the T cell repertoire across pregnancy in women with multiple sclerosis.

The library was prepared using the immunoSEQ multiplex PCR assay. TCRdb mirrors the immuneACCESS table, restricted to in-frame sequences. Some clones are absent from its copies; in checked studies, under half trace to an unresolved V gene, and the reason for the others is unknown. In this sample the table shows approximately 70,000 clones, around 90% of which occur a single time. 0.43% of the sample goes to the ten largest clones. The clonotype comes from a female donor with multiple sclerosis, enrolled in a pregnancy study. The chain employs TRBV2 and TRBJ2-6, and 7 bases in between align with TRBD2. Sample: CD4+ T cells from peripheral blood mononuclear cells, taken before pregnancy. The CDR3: CASKVGGGSGANVLTF. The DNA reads TGTGCCAGCAAGGTTGGCGGGGGCTCTGGGGCCAACGTCCTGACTTTC.